This TCR beta chain came from a study of T cells in Graves' hyperthyroidism and ophthalmopathy. Study summary: It was at initial diagnosis, before any treatment, that peripheral blood was collected.

Blood from later-ophthalmopathy patients was taken at first hyperthyroidism diagnosis. Regarding the study as a whole: Expanded thyroid clonotypes (above 0.001) were mostly also found in blood. Ophthalmopathy was separated from stable hyperthyroidism by a 13 V-J model.

Turning to this clonotype: What it binds is unknown.

What was amplified from RNA transcripts were TCR beta CDR3 regions. Initially, a first-round RT-PCR of the TCR CDR3 employed the HTBI primer set. TCRdb called the multiplex PCR reads again in MiXCR, with one record for every CDR3 protein. The repertoire holds around 380,000 distinct CDR3 sequences, with 13% as singletons. The sequence was collected from a man under 40 with Graves' hyperthyroidism that later progressed to Graves' ophthalmopathy. What was sequenced was blood.

The DNA for the CDR3 is TGTGCCAGCAGTTCAGCAGGGGGGCACAATGAGCAGTTCTTC. Its translation is CASSSAGGHNEQFF. The V and J genes are TRBV27 and TRBJ2-1; D might be TRBD1 (7 bases). The CDR3 length is 14 residues. The V and J ends lost 4 bases and 5 bases respectively, with 12 bases between them. The germline CDR1 and CDR2 sequences are MNHEY and SMNVEV (reference sequence).